The source of this TCR beta chain is a study of shared clonotypes between healthy human individuals (dated by TCRdb to about 2020). A note on the overall study: The cohort comprised a couple of women and a few men aged 18 to 49 years. To estimate repertoire size and how much clonotype sharing occurs between individuals, the study deeply sequenced the blood TCR repertoires of 4 to 6 healthy adults. Per donor, three plates each were used for CD4 naive and CD4 memory, two for CD8 naive, and one for CD8 memory. To increase sequencing depth and limit assay-specific biases, TCR repertoire library preparation and sequencing were carried out by different laboratories using diverse techniques. Per donor, leukapheresis produced somewhere between about 0.8 and 9 billion PBMCs. The paper as a whole reports these results and caveats: Clonotypes shared by all four sorted-subset donors showed higher generation probabilities than non-shared clonotypes. Because the study included a small number of donors, the genetic and exposure-history diversity represented was limited. Incomplete sequencing was indicated by rarefaction of sorted-subset datasets, despite the large sequencing depth. Larger estimated clonotype richness was generally found for naive subsets than for memory subsets. Across four donors, approximately 4.6% of naive CD4, 3% to 4% of naive CD8, under 2.5% of memory CD4, and around 0.4% of memory CD8 clonotypes were shared. Based on pairwise subsampling, the degree of clonotype sharing among donors was expected to be affected by sequencing depth. Sampling was restricted to blood, and TCR repertoires in tissue are likely to differ from TCR repertoires in blood.

CD8 naive samples were CD45RO-negative cells positively selected for CCR7, giving a CD45RA+CCR7+ population that excluded TemRA cells. The donors were healthy, HIV-negative adults with no recently reported acute infections or vaccinations. All donors were Caucasian adults living in Nashville, Tennessee, USA. Blood was obtained by leukapheresis, after which PBMCs were separated by Ficoll-Histopaque density gradient centrifugation and cryopreserved in liquid nitrogen vapor phase. Analytical flow cytometry was used to check the purity and quantity of each magnetically sorted T cell population. Each sorted fraction had its genomic DNA isolated and then quantified by UV absorbance on a Nanodrop 2000c. Looking up the germline V gene (reference sequence) yields CDR1 SEHNR and CDR2 FQNEAQ. Measured from the cysteine to the phenylalanine, the CDR3 is 13 residues long. Only the CDR3 part of the read is kept: 39 bases, read in frame from the first base. Trimming at the junction amounts to 8 bases on V and 1 base on J, and the germline ends lie 11 bases apart.

Points on this clone: It lacks a known antigen. No qualities accompany the bases; no much larger clone lies one base away.

Using the deep immunoSEQ assay, multiplex PCR amplified TCR CDR3 regions from genomic DNA. Genomic DNA extracted from each cell subset was distributed evenly over all wells of several immunoSEQ 96-well plates, and each plate served as one replicate. For sorted subsets, around 200 ng genomic DNA, equal to 30,000 to 35,000 T cell genomes, was loaded into each replicate PCR. Purified libraries were quantified with a Qubit 3.0 fluorometer, sized on a Bioanalyzer 2100, and re-quantified with the KAPA Library Quantification kit. Each immunoSEQ 96-well plate was sequenced on its own single-read 150-cycle Illumina NextSeq 550 flow cell. From the authors' description of their analysis: Because the immunoSEQ output included only junctional sequences and no quality scores, the filtering could not be the same as the filtering used for full-length reads. Sequences were annotated with PyIR, a Python wrapper for IgBLAST v1.9, using IMGT germline references to assign V/J genes and CDR3. Any read was removed if the V/J assignment was weak (E-value above 1e-6), the CDR3 was missing, or the read contained stop codons, out-of-frame junctions, or ambiguous translated residues. A V3J clonotype was defined by an identical inferred V gene, J gene, and CDR3 amino acid sequence. Percentage overlap between repertoires was calculated by dividing the number of shared unique clonotypes by the size of the smaller repertoire. Three approaches were used to assess repertoire richness: RTK rarefaction, the Chao1 estimator, and Recon v2.1 estimates of unobserved clonotypes. Generation probabilities for all TCRbeta clonotypes obtained by the gDNA method from several donors were computed using OLGA. The table was pulled from immuneACCESS by TCRdb, which kept in-frame rearrangements only. Such tables lose some clones; where checked, under half of the loss comes from unresolved V genes, and the rest has no known cause. That table gives V, J and clone size, and the DNA gave D and trimming. Across this sample there are some 2 million clones, with roughly 95% seen only once. About 1.1% of the sample comes from the top ten.

The sequence derives from a man between 18 and 29 years old in good health. In this chain, TRBV7-9 is recombined with TRBJ1-1, with the D gene too uncertain to name. Sample: naive CD8+ T cells sorted from blood. Reading the label with the study, this specimen's cell subset or site is: CD45RA+CCR7+. This receptor has the CDR3 CASFMWGNTEAFF. The DNA sequence follows: TGTGCCAGCTTTATGTGGGGGAACACTGAAGCTTTCTTT.